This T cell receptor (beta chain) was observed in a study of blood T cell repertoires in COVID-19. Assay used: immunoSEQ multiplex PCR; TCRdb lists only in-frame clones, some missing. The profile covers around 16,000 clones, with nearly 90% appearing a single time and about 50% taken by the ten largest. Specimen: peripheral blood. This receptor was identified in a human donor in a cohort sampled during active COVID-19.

CDR3 bases: TGTGCCAGCAGTTTAACAGGGCTGCAGCCCCAGCATTTT. This translates into CASSLTGLQPQHF. This chain uses TRBV27 with TRBJ1-5; D might be TRBD1 (6 bases). The CDR3 spans 13 residues. Trimming pared 2 bases from V and 7 bases from J, leaving 9 bases between. CDR1 is MNHEY, CDR2 SMNVEV, per germline (reference sequence).